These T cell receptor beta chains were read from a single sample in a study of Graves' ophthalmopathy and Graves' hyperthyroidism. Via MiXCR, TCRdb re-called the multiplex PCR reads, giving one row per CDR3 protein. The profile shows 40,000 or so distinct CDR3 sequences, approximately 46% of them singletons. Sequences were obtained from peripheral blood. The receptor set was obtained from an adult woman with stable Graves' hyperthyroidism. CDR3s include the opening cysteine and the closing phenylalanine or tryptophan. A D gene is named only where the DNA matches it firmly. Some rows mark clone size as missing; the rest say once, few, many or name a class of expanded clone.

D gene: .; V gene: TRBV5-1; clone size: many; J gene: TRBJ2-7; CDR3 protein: CASSLGPGWQISYEQYF; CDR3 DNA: TGCGCCAGCAGCTTGGGGCCAGGGTGGCAAATCTCCTACGAGCAGTACTTC
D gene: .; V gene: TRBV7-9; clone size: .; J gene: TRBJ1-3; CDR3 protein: CASSKSSAGNTIYF; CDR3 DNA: TGTGCCAGCAGCAAGTCATCTGCCGGAAACACCATATATTTT
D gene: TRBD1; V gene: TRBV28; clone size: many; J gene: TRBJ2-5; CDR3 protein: CASSFIRQGETQYF; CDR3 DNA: TGTGCCAGCAGTTTCATACGACAGGGAGAGACCCAGTACTTC
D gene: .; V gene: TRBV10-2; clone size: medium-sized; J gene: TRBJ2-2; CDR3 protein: CASTPWAGRTGELFF; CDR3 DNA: TGCGCCAGCACCCCCTGGGCAGGGCGCACCGGGGAGCTGTTTTTT
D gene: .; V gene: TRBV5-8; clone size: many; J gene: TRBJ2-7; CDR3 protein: CASSYIELSEQYF; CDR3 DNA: TGTGCCAGCAGCTACATAGAGCTCTCCGAGCAGTACTTC
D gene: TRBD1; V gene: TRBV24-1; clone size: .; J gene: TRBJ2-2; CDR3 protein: CATSGTGSFGHTGELFF; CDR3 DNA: TGTGCCACCAGCGGGACAGGGAGTTTCGGGCACACCGGGGAGCTGTTTTTT
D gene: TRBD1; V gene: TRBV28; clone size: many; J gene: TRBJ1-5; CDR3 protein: CASSLSTGALVQPQHF; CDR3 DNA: TGTGCCAGCAGTTTATCGACAGGGGCATTGGTTCAGCCCCAGCATTTT
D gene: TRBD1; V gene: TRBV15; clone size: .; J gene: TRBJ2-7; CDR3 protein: CATADGTGGYYEQYF; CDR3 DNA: TGTGCCACCGCTGACGGGACAGGGGGATACTACGAGCAGTACTTC
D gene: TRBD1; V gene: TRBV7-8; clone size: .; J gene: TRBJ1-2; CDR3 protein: CASSKGQGSGYTF; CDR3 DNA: TGTGCCAGCAGCAAGGGACAGGGTAGCGGCTACACCTTC
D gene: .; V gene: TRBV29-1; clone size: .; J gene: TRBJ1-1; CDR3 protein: CSVTYWGGTEAFF; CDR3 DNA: TGCAGCGTTACCTATTGGGGGGGGACTGAAGCTTTCTTT
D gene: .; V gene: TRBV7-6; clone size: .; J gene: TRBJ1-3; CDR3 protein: CASSRNGGHTIYF; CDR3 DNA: TGTGCCAGCAGCCGAAATGGGGGACACACCATATATTTT
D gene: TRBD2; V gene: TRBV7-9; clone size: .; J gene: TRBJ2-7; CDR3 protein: CASRPATSGRDSYEQYF; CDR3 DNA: TGTGCCAGCAGACCCGCGACTAGCGGGAGAGACTCCTACGAGCAGTACTTC
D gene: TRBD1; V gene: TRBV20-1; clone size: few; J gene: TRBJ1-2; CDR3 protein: CSARSPGQNYGYTF; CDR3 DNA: TGCAGTGCTAGGAGTCCGGGACAGAACTATGGCTACACCTTC
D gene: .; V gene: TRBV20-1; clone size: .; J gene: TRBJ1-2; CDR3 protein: CSARGTSGSQSPNYGYTF; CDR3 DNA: TGCAGTGCTAGGGGAACTAGCGGATCACAGAGCCCTAACTATGGCTACACCTTC
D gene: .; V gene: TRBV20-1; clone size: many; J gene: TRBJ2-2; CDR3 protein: CSARRDGNTGELFF; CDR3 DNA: TGCAGTGCTAGACGCGACGGGAACACCGGGGAGCTGTTTTTT
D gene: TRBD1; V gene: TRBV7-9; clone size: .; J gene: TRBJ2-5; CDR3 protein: CASSEQGAFQETHYF; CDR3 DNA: TGTGCCAGCAGTGAACAGGGGGCCTTTCAAGAGACCCATTACTTC
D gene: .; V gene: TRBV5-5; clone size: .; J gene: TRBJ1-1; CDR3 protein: CASSLALETEAFF; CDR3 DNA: TGTGCCAGCAGCTTGGCTCTTGAGACCGAAGCTTTCTTT
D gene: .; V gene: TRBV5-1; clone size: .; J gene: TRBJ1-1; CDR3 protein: CASSFREGVWNTEAFF; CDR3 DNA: TGCGCCAGCAGCTTCAGGGAGGGGGTCTGGAACACTGAAGCTTTCTTT
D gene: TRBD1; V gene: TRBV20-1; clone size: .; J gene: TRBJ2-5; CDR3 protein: CSARPGQATETQYF; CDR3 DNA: TGCAGTGCTAGACCGGGACAGGCAACAGAGACCCAGTACTTC
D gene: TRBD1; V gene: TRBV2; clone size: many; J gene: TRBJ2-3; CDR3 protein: CASSGQGWRDTQYF; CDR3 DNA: TGTGCCAGCAGTGGACAGGGATGGAGAGATACGCAGTATTTT
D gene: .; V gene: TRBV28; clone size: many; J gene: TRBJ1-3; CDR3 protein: CASSFGPGTIYF; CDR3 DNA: TGTGCCAGCAGTTTCGGACCCGGCACCATATATTTT
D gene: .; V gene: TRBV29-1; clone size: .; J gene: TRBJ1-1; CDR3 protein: CSLGDGRPMNTEAFF; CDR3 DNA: TGCAGCTTGGGGGACGGACGACCAATGAACACTGAAGCTTTCTTT
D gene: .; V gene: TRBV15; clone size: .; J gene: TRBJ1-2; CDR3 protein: CATSTNRKYGYTF; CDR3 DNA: TGTGCCACCAGCACAAACAGAAAATATGGCTACACCTTC
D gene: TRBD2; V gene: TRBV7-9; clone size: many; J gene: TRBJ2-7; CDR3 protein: CASSFSGSSYEQYF; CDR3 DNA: TGTGCCAGCAGCTTTAGCGGGAGCTCCTACGAGCAGTACTTC
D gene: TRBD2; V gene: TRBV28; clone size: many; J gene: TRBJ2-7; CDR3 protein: CASSGGGTYEQYF; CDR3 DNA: TGTGCCAGCAGTGGGGGAGGGACGTACGAGCAGTACTTC
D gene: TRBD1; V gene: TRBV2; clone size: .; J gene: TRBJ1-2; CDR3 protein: CASSPDRVGGYTF; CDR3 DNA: TGTGCCAGCAGCCCGGACAGGGTCGGGGGCTACACCTTC
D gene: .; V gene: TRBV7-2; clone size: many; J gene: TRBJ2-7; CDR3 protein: CASSLAGGRHEQYF; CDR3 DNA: TGTGCCAGCAGCTTAGCGGGGGGTAGGCACGAGCAGTACTTC
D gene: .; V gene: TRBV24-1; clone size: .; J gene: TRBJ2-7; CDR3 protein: CATSDVGTSAGEQYF; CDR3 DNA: TGTGCCACCAGTGACGTAGGGACCTCTGCTGGGGAGCAGTACTTC
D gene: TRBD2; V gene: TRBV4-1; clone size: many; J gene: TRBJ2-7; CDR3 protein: CASSQGWEGSYEQYF; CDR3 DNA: TGCGCCAGCAGCCAAGGGTGGGAGGGCTCCTACGAGCAGTACTTC
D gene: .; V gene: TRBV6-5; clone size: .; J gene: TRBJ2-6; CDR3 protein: CASGRSGANVPTF; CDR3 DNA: TGTGCCAGCGGGCGCTCTGGGGCCAACGTCCCGACTTTC
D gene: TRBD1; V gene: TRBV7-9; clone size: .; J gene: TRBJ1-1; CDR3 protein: CASSPRGRRAFF; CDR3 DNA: TGTGCCAGCAGCCCCAGGGGGCGCAGAGCTTTCTTT
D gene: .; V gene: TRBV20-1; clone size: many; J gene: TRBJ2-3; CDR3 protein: CSASTSWGDTQYF; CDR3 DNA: TGCAGTGCTAGTACTAGTTGGGGAGATACGCAGTATTTT
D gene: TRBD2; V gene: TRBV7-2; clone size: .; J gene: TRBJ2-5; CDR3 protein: CASRRLAGSLETQYF; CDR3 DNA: TGTGCCAGCAGAAGACTAGCGGGAAGTTTGGAGACCCAGTACTTC
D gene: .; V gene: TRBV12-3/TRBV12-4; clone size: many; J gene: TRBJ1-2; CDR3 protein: CASTEEPYGYTF; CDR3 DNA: TGTGCCAGCACCGAGGAGCCCTATGGCTACACCTTC
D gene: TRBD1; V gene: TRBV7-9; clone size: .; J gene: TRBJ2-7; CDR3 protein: CASSGQAYEQYF; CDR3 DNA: TGTGCCAGCAGCGGACAGGCCTACGAGCAGTACTTC
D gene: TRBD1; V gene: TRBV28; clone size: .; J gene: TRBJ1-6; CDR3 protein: CASSPPGTGGAPLHF; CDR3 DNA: TGTGCCAGCAGTCCCCCAGGGACAGGGGGGGCACCCCTCCACTTT
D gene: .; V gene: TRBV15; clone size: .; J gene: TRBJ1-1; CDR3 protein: CATSIYLCSVKTNPEAFF; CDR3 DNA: .
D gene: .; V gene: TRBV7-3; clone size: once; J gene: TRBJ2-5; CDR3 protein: CASSLHGSDQETQYF; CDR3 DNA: TGTGCCAGCAGCCTACACGGGAGCGACCAAGAGACCCAGTACTTC
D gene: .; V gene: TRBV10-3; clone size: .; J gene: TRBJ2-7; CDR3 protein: CAISESTSYEQYF; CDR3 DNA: TGTGCCATCAGTGAGTCGACTAGCTACGAGCAGTACTTC
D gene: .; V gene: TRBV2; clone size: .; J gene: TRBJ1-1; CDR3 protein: CASSERWSGLNTEAFF; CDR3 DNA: TGTGCCAGCAGTGAAAGGTGGTCAGGGCTGAACACTGAAGCTTTCTTT